This T cell receptor beta chain is from a study of beta chain features in type 1 diabetes. Whole-study findings and limits: Sequencing the cDNA could make cells with high TCR expression show up more than they should. No resolution was reached here on whether HLA type influences TCRB rearrangement.

The germline V and J ends were trimmed by 6 bases and 7 bases, with 19 bases remaining between them. Germline lookup yields CDR1 LGHNA and CDR2 YNFKEQ. The CDR3 length is 15 residues. Every bit of the isolated RNA underwent reverse transcription, so sequencing read expressed TCRB transcripts. Profiling relied on immunoSEQ multiplex PCR, and the TCRdb table lists in-frame clones only, not all of them. The profile shows approximately 340,000 clones, about 15% of them singletons. Worth noting for this clone: The antigen is unknown.

The clonotype was recovered from a woman younger than 30 in good health. This chain connects TRBV4-2 to TRBJ2-1; a possible D gene is TRBD2 (6 bases). The specimen sequenced was naive CD4+ T cells from blood. The CDR3, as DNA: TGTGCCAGCAGTCCTCACCTAGCGTCGTTGAATGAGCAGTTCTTC. Protein: CASSPHLASLNEQFF.